The clone carrying this T cell receptor beta chain was seen repeatedly, ten times or more. This sample was included in a study of regulatory T cells in long-lasting Graves disease. The germline V gene has CDR1 LNHNV and CDR2 YYDKDF (reference sequence). This CDR3 is 16 amino acids long. Between the trimmed V and J ends, which lost 1 base and 4 bases, there was a span of 16 bases. Time point given: newly diagnosed GD, antithyroid drugs for less than 3 months. Extracted RNA from PBMCs served as the source of the TCR library. To make TCR beta libraries, researchers used iRepertoire HTBI primers and Arm-PCR of CDR3 regions. One entry per CDR3 protein results from TCRdb running MiXCR on the multiplex PCR reads. The sample has 300,000 to 400,000 distinct CDR3 sequences, about 16% seen once.

The source of this sequence is a female donor with Graves disease. The rearrangement joins TRBV15 to TRBJ1-2; weak D call: TRBD1 (6 bases). Material: peripheral blood mononuclear cells (PBMCs), obtained at new diagnosis, from a patient treated with antithyroid drugs. The CDR3 DNA sequence: TGTGCCACCAGCAGAGGAGCGGACAGCACCTTCTATGGCTACACCTTC. Amino acids: CATSRGADSTFYGYTF. The full variable domain, its missing parts supplied by reference TRBV15 and TRBJ1-2, is DAMVIQNPRYQVTQFGKPVTLSCSQTLNHNVMYWYQQKSSQAPKLLFHYYDKDFNNEADTPDNFQSRRPNTSFCFLDIRSPGLGDTAMYLCATSRGADSTFYGYTFGSGTRLTVV.